This T cell receptor beta chain is drawn from a study of T cell responses to AZD1222 COVID-19 vaccine. Study-wide results and limits: Baseline serostatus was positive in only a handful of AZD1222 recipients. Spike-wide vaccine-associated CD4 TCRs dominated at 160-218 and 743-854. Clonal diversity may have been underestimated, and the donors were mostly white British, with more females than males.

This table comes from immunoSEQ multiplex PCR, and its TCRdb copy is limited to in-frame clones, with some not included. The sample has over 45,000 clones, around 90% seen once; the top ten hold 3% to 4.5%. Germline lookup yields CDR1 MNHEY and CDR2 SVGAGI. V was trimmed by 8 bases and J by 8 bases, leaving 16 bases between them. There are 13 residues in the CDR3. This clone was seen a few times. Its antigen is as yet unknown. The source material was peripheral blood, sampled on day 0 of AZD1222 vaccination. The TCR was taken from an adult in good health. The rearrangement uses TRBV6-5 and TRBJ2-1; D may match TRBD1 or TRBD2 (5 bases each). CDR3 protein: CASRGQGRDEQFF. The CDR3 DNA reads as TGTGCCAGCCGAGGGCAGGGAAGGGATGAGCAGTTCTTC.